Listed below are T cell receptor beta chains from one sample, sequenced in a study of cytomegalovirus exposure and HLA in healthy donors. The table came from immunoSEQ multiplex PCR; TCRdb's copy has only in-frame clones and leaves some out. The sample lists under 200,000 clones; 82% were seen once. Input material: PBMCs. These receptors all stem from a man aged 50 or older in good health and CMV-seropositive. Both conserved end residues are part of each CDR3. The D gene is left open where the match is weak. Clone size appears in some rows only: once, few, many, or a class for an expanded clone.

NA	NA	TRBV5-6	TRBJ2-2	CASSFGQNTGELFF	TGTGCCAGCAGCTTTGGGCAGAACACCGGGGAGCTGTTTTTT
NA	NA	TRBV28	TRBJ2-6	CASSIYRTSGANVLTF	TGTGCCAGCAGTATTTACAGGACATCTGGGGCCAACGTCCTGACTTTC
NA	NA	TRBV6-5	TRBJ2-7	CASSFRLESAQYF	TGTGCCAGCAGTTTCCGATTGGAGAGCGCTCAGTACTTC
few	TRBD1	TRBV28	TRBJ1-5	CASSSSYVKTGPYQPQHF	TGTGCCAGCAGTTCCTCTTATGTGAAGACAGGGCCCTATCAGCCCCAGCATTTT
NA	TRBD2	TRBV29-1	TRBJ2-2	CSVESTGGGSAGELFF	TGCAGCGTTGAAAGCACCGGGGGGGGGAGCGCCGGGGAGCTGTTTTTT
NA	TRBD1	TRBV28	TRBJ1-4	CASSTIGQGIGSNEKLFF	TGTGCCAGCAGCACTATTGGACAGGGGATTGGGTCTAATGAAAAACTGTTTTTT
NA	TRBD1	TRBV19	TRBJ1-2	CASEDNPGTGGDYGYTF	TGTGCCAGCGAAGACAACCCCGGGACAGGGGGGGACTATGGCTACACCTTC
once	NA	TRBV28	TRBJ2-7	CASSLAGSDYEQYF	TGTGCCAGCAGTTTGGCGGGATCCGACTACGAGCAGTACTTC
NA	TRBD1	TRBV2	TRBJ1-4	CASSQDRGGEKLFF	TGTGCCAGCAGTCAGGACAGGGGAGGGGAAAAACTGTTTTTT
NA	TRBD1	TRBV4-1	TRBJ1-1	CASSRGTGVMNTEAFF	TGCGCCAGCAGCAGGGGGACAGGGGTTATGAACACTGAAGCTTTCTTT
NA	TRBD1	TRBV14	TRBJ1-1	CASSLLGQDMNTEAFF	TGTGCCAGCAGCCTCCTAGGACAGGACATGAACACTGAAGCTTTCTTT